Listed below are T cell receptor beta chains from one sample, sequenced in a study of OX40 agonist ivuxolimab in advanced cancers. Assay: immunoSEQ multiplex PCR; the TCRdb copy retains only in-frame clones and omits some. This table holds around 69,000 clones, around 89% found once. The sequenced sample was CD4+ or CD8+ T cells sorted from blood, obtained in a trial of the OX40 agonist ivuxolimab. The receptor set was obtained from an adult with an advanced solid tumor such as melanoma, head and neck, liver or kidney cancer. The CDR3 runs from the conserved cysteine through the conserved F or W. Each record gives: J gene, V gene, CDR3 protein.

>TRBJ1-5|TRBV19
CASSIIGGSNQPQHF
>TRBJ2-1|TRBV9
CASSVEGLAYNEQFF
>TRBJ2-1|TRBV7-3
CASSPLGGARDEQFF
>TRBJ2-5|TRBV19
CASSSPQETQYF
>TRBJ1-2|TRBV5-6
CASSLGDNGYTF
>TRBJ2-1|TRBV11-2
CASSLGGTSRFF
>TRBJ2-2|TRBV11-2
CASSFRATGDDGELFF
>TRBJ2-1|TRBV7-2
CASSQLRDEQFF
>TRBJ2-3|TRBV4-3
CASSQEPHGAGADTQYF
>TRBJ1-1|TRBV7-9
CASSLFWGREAEAFF
>.|TRBV7-9
CASSYGTGGYEQYF
>TRBJ2-7|TRBV7-9
CASSSLSGGRASSYEQYF
>TRBJ2-6|TRBV11-1
CASNWNSGANVLTF
>TRBJ1-5|TRBV23-1
CASSQRDKRLPTQPQHF
>TRBJ2-2|TRBV28
CASSFGIHTGELFF
>TRBJ2-6|TRBV19
CASRVATRAGHSGANVLTF
>TRBJ1-5|TRBV9
CASGGSYSNQPQHF
>TRBJ2-7|TRBV7-6
CASSFGTGGVYEQYF
>TRBJ2-7|TRBV28
CASSLGDYEEQYF
>TRBJ2-1|TRBV5-6
CASSQPGTSELNEQFF
>TRBJ2-7|TRBV5-5
CASSGAVYEQYF
>TRBJ2-2|TRBV7-8
CASSEGITGELFF
>TRBJ1-1|TRBV19
CASSISSGNTEAFF
>TRBJ2-7|TRBV4-2
CASSQEAGLSYEQYF
>TRBJ1-6|TRBV27
CASSVWQGSDPPLHF
>TRBJ1-5|TRBV5-8
CASSLTGDQPQHF
>TRBJ2-3|TRBV27
CASSSRQDFVSTDTQYF
>TRBJ1-1|TRBV6-6
CASSYSWTENTEAFF
>TRBJ2-3|TRBV6-7
CASSYFEAEDTQYF
>TRBJ1-3|TRBV7-9
CASRSGGGRSGNTIYF
>TRBJ1-2|TRBV7-9
CASSLGTGAGYTF
>TRBJ2-3|TRBV6-5
CASSQTGGGTDTQYF
>TRBJ2-7|TRBV28
CASSLAGASSEQYF
>TRBJ2-1|TRBV6-5
CASSYSMRGGANEQFF
>TRBJ2-3|TRBV9
CASSISSGAYTDTQYF
>TRBJ1-1|TRBV19
CASSFLGFTEAFF
>TRBJ2-1|TRBV9
CASSYLDITISYNEQFF
>TRBJ2-5|TRBV4-3
CASSQAAGTGSETQYF
>TRBJ1-5|TRBV29-1
CSVEFPGGVQPQHF
>TRBJ1-5|TRBV15
CATSRDLGSNQPQHF
>TRBJ2-1|TRBV4-3
CASSHFGTSVEQFF
>TRBJ2-5|TRBV6-5
CASSPLLVAETQYF
>TRBJ1-2|TRBV6-5
CASSSDETANGYTF
>TRBJ2-5|TRBV28
CASSSSLLAGGQETQYF
>TRBJ1-1|TRBV5-4
CASSLVGQGAAVGTEAFF
>TRBJ2-5|TRBV7-8
CASSHWTGYQETQYF
>TRBJ2-7|TRBV4-1
CASSQAMMGVGYEQYF
>TRBJ2-5|TRBV9
CASSVGLAAQETQYF
>TRBJ1-5|TRBV7-2
CASSIWGNSNQPQHF
>TRBJ1-2|TRBV6-5
CASSFGQGDGYTF